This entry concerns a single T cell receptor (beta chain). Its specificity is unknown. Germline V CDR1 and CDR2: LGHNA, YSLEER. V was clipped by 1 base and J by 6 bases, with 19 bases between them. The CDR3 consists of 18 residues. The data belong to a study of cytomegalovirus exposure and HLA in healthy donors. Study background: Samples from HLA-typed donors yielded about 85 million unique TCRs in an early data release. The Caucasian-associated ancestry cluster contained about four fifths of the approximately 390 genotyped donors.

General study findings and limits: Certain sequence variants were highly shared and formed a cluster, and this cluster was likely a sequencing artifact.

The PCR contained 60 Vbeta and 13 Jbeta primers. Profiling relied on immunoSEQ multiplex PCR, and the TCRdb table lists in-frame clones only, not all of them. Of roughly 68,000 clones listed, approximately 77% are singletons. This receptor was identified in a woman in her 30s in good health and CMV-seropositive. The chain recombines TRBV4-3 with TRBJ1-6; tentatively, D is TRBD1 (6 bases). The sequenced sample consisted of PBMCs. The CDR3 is CASSQAIPLTGGNSPLHF. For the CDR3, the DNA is TGCGCCAGCAGCCAAGCTATCCCGCTGACAGGAGGTAATTCACCCCTCCACTTT.